This T cell receptor (beta chain) derives from a study of shared clonotypes between healthy human individuals. On the study more broadly: The study used three CD4 naive, three CD4 memory, two CD8 naive and one CD8 memory plate per donor. Whole-study results and caveats: Naive CD4 clonotypes were shared across a few donors at roughly 5%.

Investigators divided CD4+ cells into CD45RA+ naive and CD45RA-negative memory subsets. This clone has more than one count but fewer than ten. The antigen remains undetermined. How the authors handled the data: ImmunoSEQ sequences covered only the junction and lacked quality scores; filtering therefore differed. The protocol was immunoSEQ multiplex PCR, while the TCRdb copy is restricted to in-frame clones and leaves out a portion. That table supplies the V and J calls and clone size; D and trimming were determined from the DNA. In the table there are 2 million to 2.5 million clones, more than 80% of which are singletons. The CDR3 is made up of 14 amino acids. V lost 0 bases and J lost 5, with 8 bases in between. Germline V CDR1 and CDR2: MNHEY, SMNVEV (reference sequence).

The material sequenced was naive CD4+ T cells from PBMCs. Subset defined: CD45RA+ positively selected. The rearrangement joins TRBV27 to TRBJ1-5, with unresolved D. This receptor was taken from a man aged 18-30 years in good health. Some clones in this sample may be carry-over from other donors' samples. DNA for the CDR3: TGTGCCAGCAGTTTATCGGGTAGAGATCAGCCCCAGCATTTT. Translated, it gives CASSLSGRDQPQHF.